The source of this T cell receptor beta chain is a study of shared clonotypes between healthy human individuals. Method: immunoSEQ multiplex PCR; TCRdb's copy keeps in-frame clones and lacks some. The sample shows more than 550,000 clones, 55% to 75% of them seen only once. This CDR3 is 15 amino acids long. V lost 1 base to trimming and J lost 7 bases, with 11 bases between them. Germline V lookup: CDR1 SEHNR, CDR2 FQNEAQ (reference sequence). The sample was memory CD4+ T cells sorted from blood. The sample's subset: CD45RA-negative fraction. This TCR was sampled from a woman in her twenties or thirties in good health. J is TRBJ1-6 and V is TRBV7-9; D remains ambiguous. This CDR3 reads CASSLDLGVNSPLHF. The CDR3 DNA reads TGTGCCAGCAGCTTAGATCTGGGAGTCAATTCACCCCTCCACTTT.